Below are 10 T cell receptor beta chains sequenced from a single sample in a study of blood T cell repertoires in COVID-19. Sequenced by immunoSEQ multiplex PCR; TCRdb stores in-frame clones only, minus some. The sample has 75,000 to 80,000 clones, around nine tenths seen once. The sequencing input was peripheral blood. These receptors were obtained from a human donor in a cohort sampled during active COVID-19.

The genes are TRBV19 and TRBJ2-2, with D possibly being TRBD2 (5 bases). The ends were cut back, 2 bases at V and 9 bases at J, with 16 bases in the middle. CDR1 LNHDA and CDR2 SQIVND come from the germline V gene (reference sequence). The CDR3 spans 15 residues. The CDR3 region has the DNA TGTGCCAGTAGTATAATAGAAACGGGGTACCGGGAGCTGTTTTTT. This translates into CASSIIETGYRELFF.

There are a few counts of this clone. The J gene is TRBJ1-1, the V gene TRBV7-2; D perhaps matches TRBD1 (6 bases). The V gene lost 1 base and the J gene lost 5 bases, with 11 bases spanning the gap. The CDR3 spans 14 residues. Germline V gene sequence: CDR1 SGHTA, CDR2 FQGNSA. The CDR3 nucleotides are TGTGCCAGCAGCTTAGGCCAGGGGTGGACTGAAGCTTTCTTT. Translated, it gives CASSLGQGWTEAFF.

This clone was seen a single time. The chain recombines TRBV11-2 with TRBJ1-2; 7 nucleotides align to TRBD1. The V segment lost 5 bases and the J segment 13 bases; nucleotides outside the gene matches: 7. This CDR3 has 11 amino acids. The germline gives CDR1 SGHAT, CDR2 FQNNGV. This CDR3 is CASSKRQGLTF. The CDR3 bases are TGTGCCAGCAGCAAGAGACAGGGCCTCACCTTC.

The chain carries TRBV12-3 or TRBV12-4 and TRBJ2-5; D ambiguous. Trimming pared 5 bases from V and 4 bases from J, leaving 11 bases between. This CDR3 is 13 amino acids long. The CDR3 is CASSHSTGETQYF. Here the CDR3 DNA reads TGTGCCAGCAGTCACTCGACTGGAGAGACCCAGTACTTC.

The chain's CDR3 is CASSLDPGGGWTDTQYF. CDR3 DNA sequence: TGTGCCAGCAGCTTGGATCCGGGGGGCGGTTGGACAGATACGCAGTATTTT. This chain uses TRBV5-6 with TRBJ2-3; D might be TRBD2 (7 bases). The germline V and J ends were trimmed by 0 bases and 3 bases, with 17 bases remaining between them. Per the germline V gene, CDR1 is SGHDT and CDR2 is YYEEEE. This CDR3 region has 17 residues.

The CDR3 nucleotides are TGTGCCAGCAGTCCTGGTGGCCGCTCCTACAATGAGCAGTTCTTC. Its translation: CASSPGGRSYNEQFF. The V call is TRBV25-1, the J call TRBJ2-1; D ambiguous. The CDR3 loop spans 15 amino acids. V was shortened by 5 bases and J by 0 bases, with 11 bases between the two germline ends. Germline loops: CDR1 MGHDK, CDR2 SYGVNS. The entire variable domain, with the rest obtained from reference TRBV25-1 and TRBJ2-1, is as follows: EADIYQTPRYLVIGTGKKITLECSQTMGHDKMYWYQQDPGMELHLIHYSYGVNSTEKGDLSSESTVSRIRTEHFPLTLESARPSHTSQYLCASSPGGRSYNEQFFGPGTRLTVL.

The rearrangement uses TRBV5-1 and TRBJ2-5, with 8 bases identical to TRBD1. Germline V lookup: CDR1 SGHRS, CDR2 YFSETQ. The CDR3 has 15 residues. The J segment lost 5 bases and the V segment lost 3 bases, leaving 9 bases of the junction unmatched. In DNA form, the CDR3 reads TGCGCCAGCAGCTCTCGGGACAGGCGACAGGAGACCCAGTACTTC. Its protein is CASSSRDRRQETQYF.

The chain carries TRBV7-2 and TRBJ2-1, with 7 bases identical to TRBD2. Germline CDR1 SGHTA, CDR2 FQGNSA. CDR3 length equals 16 residues. Unmatched junction bases numbered 7, after V lost 5 bases and J lost 0 bases. In DNA form, the CDR3 reads TGTGCCAGCAGCCCAACTGGCGGGAGCTCCTACAATGAGCAGTTCTTC. Its protein product is CASSPTGGSSYNEQFF.

The chain employs TRBV24-1 and TRBJ1-3; D remains unclear. The germline V and J ends were trimmed by 4 bases and 0 bases, with 18 bases remaining between them. Germline CDR1 and CDR2: KGHDR and SFDVKD. CDR3 length equals 18 residues. The DNA for the CDR3 is TGTGCCACCAGTGACCAACCTTTAAGGAGAGTCTCTGGAAACACCATATATTTT. This codes for CATSDQPLRRVSGNTIYF.

The chain couples TRBV7-9 to TRBJ2-6, with 9 bases matching TRBD1. CDR3 length: 18 residues. Germline CDR1 is SEHNR and CDR2 is FQNEAQ (reference sequence). Unmatched junction bases numbered 9, after V lost 5 bases and J lost 1 base. DNA of the CDR3: TGTGCCAGCAGCCTACCTAAGGACAGGGGATCTGGGGCCAACGTCCTGACTTTC. Its translation is CASSLPKDRGSGANVLTF.